These 6 T cell receptor beta chains were sequenced from one sample in a study of blood T cell repertoires in COVID-19. Profiled with immunoSEQ multiplex PCR; TCRdb holds only in-frame clones, not every one. The repertoire has under 45,000 clones, roughly 83% of them found once; the top ten carry around 24%. The sequenced sample was peripheral blood. These TCRs come from a human donor with acute or convalescent COVID-19. The donor label of this sample is uncertain.

In DNA form, the CDR3 reads TGCGCCAGCAGCCAAGATCTAGCTAGCGGGGAGGAGACCCAGTACTTC. Amino acids: CASSQDLASGEETQYF. The J gene is TRBJ2-5, the V gene TRBV4-3; 9 bases are shared with TRBD2. Germline CDR1 LGHNA, CDR2 YSLEER. This CDR3 is built from 16 residues. Trimming cost V 0 bases and J 5 bases; bases outside gene matches: 7.

This clone was counted only a few times. The chain links TRBV2 to TRBJ1-1; TRBD1 might be the D (6 bases). Germline V gene sequence: CDR1 SNHLY, CDR2 FYNNEI. This CDR3 is built from 12 residues. Trimming pared 4 bases from V and 11 bases from J, leaving 14 bases between. The CDR3 nucleotides are TGTGCCAGCAGTGTTGAGGGGGAGAGGGCTTTCTTT. Its protein product is CASSVEGERAFF.

V gene TRBV12-3 or TRBV12-4 combines with J gene TRBJ1-1, with a tentative D call TRBD1 (6 bases). Deletions cut 3 bases from V and 8 bases from J, with 13 bases between. The CDR3 runs 13 residues. CDR3 residues: CASSLGGGAEAFF. CDR3 bases: TGTGCCAGCAGTTTGGGGGGGGGCGCGGAAGCTTTCTTT.

The rearrangement joins TRBV12-3 or TRBV12-4 to TRBJ2-1; D might be TRBD2 (5 bases). The CDR3 extends over 13 amino acids. The V gene lost 8 bases and the J gene lost 5 bases, with 13 bases spanning the gap. CDR3 coding DNA: TGTGCCAGCTTATCGGACTTGGACAATGAGCAGTTCTTC. The encoded protein is CASLSDLDNEQFF.

This clone has more than one count but fewer than ten. The genes are TRBV5-6 and TRBJ2-7; a weak D match, TRBD2 (5 bases). Germline V gene sequence: CDR1 SGHDT, CDR2 YYEEEE. This CDR3 is built from 15 residues. V lost 2 bases, J lost 3 bases, and 15 bases lay in between. In DNA, the CDR3 is TGTGCCAGCAGCTTTACGGGCGCCGGGAACTACGAGCAGTACTTC. It encodes CASSFTGAGNYEQYF. Based on the CDR3 plus reference TRBV5-6 and TRBJ2-7, the full variable domain is DAGVTQSPTHLIKTRGQQVTLRCSPKSGHDTVSWYQQALGQGPQFIFQYYEEEERQRGNFPDRFSGHQFPNYSSELNVNALLLGDSALYLCASSFTGAGNYEQYFGPGTRLTVT.

In DNA, the CDR3 is TGTGCCAGCAGCTTAATCGGGACAGGGTGGGGCACAGATACGCAGTATTTT. It translates to CASSLIGTGWGTDTQYF. This sequence joins TRBV7-3 and TRBJ2-3, with 9 bases fitting TRBD1. With V trimmed by 1 base and J by 1 base, 6 bases remained unmatched. CDR1 and CDR2 from the germline V gene are SGHTA and FQGTGA. The CDR3 is 17 residues long.